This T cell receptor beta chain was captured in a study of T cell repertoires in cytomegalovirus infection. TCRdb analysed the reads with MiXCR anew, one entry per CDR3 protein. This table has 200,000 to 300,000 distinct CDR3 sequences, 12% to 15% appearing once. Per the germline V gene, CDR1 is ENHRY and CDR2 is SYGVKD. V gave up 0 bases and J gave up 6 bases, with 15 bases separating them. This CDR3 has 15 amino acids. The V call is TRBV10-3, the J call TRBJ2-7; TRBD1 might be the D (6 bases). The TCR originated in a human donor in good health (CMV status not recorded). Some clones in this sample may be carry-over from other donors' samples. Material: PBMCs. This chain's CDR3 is CAISESDSGACEQYF. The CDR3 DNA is TGTGCCATCAGTGAGTCGGACAGTGGTGCCTGCGAGCAGTACTTC.